This T cell receptor (beta chain) was captured in a study of regulatory T cells in long-lasting Graves disease. Study-level results: The small sample size may have reduced accuracy. Sharing of public clonotypes was greater in persistent patients (about 3,000) than in new patients (966).

The time point is: persistent/refractory GD, antithyroid drugs over 5 years with positive TRAb. From RNA extracted from PBMCs, the TCR library was made. This clonotype was observed many times. Its specificity is unknown. The length of the CDR3 is 14 residues. Trimming removed 5 bases at V and 5 bases at J, with 12 bases between. Germline V gene data show CDR1 as MNHEY and CDR2 as SVGEGT. Construction of the TCR beta libraries employed iRepertoire HTBI primers in conjunction with Arm-PCR of CDR3 regions. TCRdb called the multiplex PCR reads again in MiXCR, with one record for every CDR3 protein. Among 300,000 to 400,000 distinct CDR3 sequences, 15% to 20% were seen once, and the ten largest hold 29%.

The TCR was taken from a female donor with Graves disease. V gene TRBV6-2 or TRBV6-3 combines with J gene TRBJ2-2, with D uncertain. The material was peripheral blood mononuclear cells (PBMCs), obtained when the disease was refractory, from a patient treated with antithyroid drugs. This CDR3 reads CASSEVGGTGELFF. DNA for the CDR3: TGTGCCAGCAGTGAAGTTGGCGGAACCGGGGAGCTGTTTTTT.